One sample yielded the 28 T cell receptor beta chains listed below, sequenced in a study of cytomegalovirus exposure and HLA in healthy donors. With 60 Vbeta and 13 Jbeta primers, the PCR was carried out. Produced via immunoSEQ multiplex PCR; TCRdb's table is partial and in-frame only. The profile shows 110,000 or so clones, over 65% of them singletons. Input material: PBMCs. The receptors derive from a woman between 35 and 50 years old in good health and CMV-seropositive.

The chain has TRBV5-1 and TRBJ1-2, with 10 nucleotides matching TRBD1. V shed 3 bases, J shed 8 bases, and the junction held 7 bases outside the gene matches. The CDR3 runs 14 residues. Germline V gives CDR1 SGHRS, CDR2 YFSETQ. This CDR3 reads CASSYGTGAGGYTF. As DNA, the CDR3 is TGCGCCAGCAGCTATGGGACAGGGGCGGGAGGCTACACCTTC.

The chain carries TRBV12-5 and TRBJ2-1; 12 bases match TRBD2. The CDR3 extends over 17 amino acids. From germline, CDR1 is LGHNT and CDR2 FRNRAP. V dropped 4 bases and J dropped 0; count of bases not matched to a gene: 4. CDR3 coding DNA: TGTGCTAGTGGTTGGGGACTAGCGGGTAGCTCCTACAATGAGCAGTTCTTC. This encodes CASGWGLAGSSYNEQFF.

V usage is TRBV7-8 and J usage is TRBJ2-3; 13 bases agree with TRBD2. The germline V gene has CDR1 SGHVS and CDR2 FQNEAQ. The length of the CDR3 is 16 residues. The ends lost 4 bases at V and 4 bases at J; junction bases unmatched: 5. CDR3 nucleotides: TGTGCCAGCAGCTCCGGACTAGCGGGAGTGGCAGATACGCAGTATTTT. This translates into CASSSGLAGVADTQYF.

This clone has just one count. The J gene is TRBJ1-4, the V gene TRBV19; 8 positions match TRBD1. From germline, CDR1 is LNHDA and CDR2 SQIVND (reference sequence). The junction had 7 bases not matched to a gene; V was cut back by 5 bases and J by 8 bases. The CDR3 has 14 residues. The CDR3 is CASSPQGAREKLFF. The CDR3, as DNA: TGTGCCAGTAGTCCCCAGGGGGCGAGAGAAAAACTGTTTTTT. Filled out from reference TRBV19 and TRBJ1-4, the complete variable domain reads DGGITQSPKYLFRKEGQNVTLSCEQNLNHDAMYWYRQDPGQGLRLIYYSQIVNDFQKGDIAEGYSVSREKKESFPLTVTSAQKNPTAFYLCASSPQGAREKLFFGSGTQLSVL.

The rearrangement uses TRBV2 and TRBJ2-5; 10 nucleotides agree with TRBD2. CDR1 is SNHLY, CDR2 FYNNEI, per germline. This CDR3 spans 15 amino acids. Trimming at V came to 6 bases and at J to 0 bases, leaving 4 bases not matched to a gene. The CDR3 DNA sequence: TGTGCCAGCAGACCCGGACTAGCGGACCAAGAGACCCAGTACTTC. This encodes CASRPGLADQETQYF.

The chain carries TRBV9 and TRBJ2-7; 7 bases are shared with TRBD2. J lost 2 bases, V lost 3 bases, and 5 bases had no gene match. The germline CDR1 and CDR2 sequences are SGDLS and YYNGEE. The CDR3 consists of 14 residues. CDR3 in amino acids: CASSGGGRAYEQYF. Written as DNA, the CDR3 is TGTGCCAGCAGCGGTGGAGGGAGGGCCTACGAGCAGTACTTC.

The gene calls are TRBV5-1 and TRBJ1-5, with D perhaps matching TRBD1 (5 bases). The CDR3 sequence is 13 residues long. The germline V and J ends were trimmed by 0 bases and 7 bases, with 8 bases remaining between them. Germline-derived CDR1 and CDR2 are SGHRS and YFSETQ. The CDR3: CASSLAGGQPQHF. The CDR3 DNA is TGCGCCAGCAGCTTGGCCGGGGGACAGCCCCAGCATTTT.

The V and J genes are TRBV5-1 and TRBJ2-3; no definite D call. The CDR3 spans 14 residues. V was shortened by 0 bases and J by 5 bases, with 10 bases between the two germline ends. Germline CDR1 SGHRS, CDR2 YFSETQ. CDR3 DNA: TGCGCCAGCAGCTTGGATGTCTCGCGAGATACGCAGTATTTT. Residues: CASSLDVSRDTQYF.

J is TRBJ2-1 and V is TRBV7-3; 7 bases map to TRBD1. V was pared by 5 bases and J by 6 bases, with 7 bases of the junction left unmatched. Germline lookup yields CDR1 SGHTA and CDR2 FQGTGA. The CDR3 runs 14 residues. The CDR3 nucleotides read TGTGCCAGCAGCGCCGGGACAGTAAGCAATGAGCAGTTCTTC. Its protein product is CASSAGTVSNEQFF.

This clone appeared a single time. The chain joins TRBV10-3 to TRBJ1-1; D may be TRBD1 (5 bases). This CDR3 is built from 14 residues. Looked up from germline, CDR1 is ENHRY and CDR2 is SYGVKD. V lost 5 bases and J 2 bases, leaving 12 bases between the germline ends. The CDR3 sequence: CAISPYDRNTEAFF. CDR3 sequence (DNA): TGTGCCATCAGTCCTTACGACAGAAACACTGAAGCTTTCTTT.

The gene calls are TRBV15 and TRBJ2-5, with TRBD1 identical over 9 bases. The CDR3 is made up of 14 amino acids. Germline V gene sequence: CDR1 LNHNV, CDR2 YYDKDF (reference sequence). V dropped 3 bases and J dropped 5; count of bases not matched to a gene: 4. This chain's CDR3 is CATSSTGTGETQYF. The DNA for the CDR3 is TGTGCCACCAGCAGTACCGGGACAGGGGAGACCCAGTACTTC.

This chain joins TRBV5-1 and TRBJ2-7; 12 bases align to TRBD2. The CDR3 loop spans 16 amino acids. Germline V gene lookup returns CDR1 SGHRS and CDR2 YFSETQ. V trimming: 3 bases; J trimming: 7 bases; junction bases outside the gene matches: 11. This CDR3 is CASSSNHLAGGREQYF. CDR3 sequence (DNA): TGCGCCAGCAGCTCCAACCATCTAGCGGGGGGGCGGGAGCAGTACTTC.

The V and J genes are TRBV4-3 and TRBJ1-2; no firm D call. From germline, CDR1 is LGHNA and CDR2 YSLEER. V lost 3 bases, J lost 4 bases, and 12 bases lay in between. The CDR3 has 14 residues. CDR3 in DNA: TGCGCCAGCAGCCAGAAGGAGAGATCCTATGGCTACACCTTC. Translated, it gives CASSQKERSYGYTF.

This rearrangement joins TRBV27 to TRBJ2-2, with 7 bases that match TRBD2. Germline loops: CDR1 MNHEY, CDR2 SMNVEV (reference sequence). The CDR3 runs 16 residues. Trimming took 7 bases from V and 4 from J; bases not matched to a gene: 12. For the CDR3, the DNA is TGTGCCAGCACCAGTTTGGCGGGAGCGGTCACCGGGGAGCTGTTTTTT. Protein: CASTSLAGAVTGELFF.

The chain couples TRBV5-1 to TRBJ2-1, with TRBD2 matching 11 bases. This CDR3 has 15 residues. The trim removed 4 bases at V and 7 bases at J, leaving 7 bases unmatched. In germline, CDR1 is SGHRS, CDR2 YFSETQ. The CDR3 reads CASSPTSGSRNEQFF. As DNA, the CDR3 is TGCGCCAGCAGCCCAACTAGCGGGAGTAGGAATGAGCAGTTCTTC.

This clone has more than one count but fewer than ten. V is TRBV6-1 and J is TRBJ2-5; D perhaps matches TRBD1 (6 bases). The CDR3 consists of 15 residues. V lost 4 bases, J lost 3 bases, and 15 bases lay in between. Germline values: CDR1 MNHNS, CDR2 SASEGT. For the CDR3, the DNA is TGTGCCAGCAGTGTCGGCAGGGGTACAGAAGAGACCCAGTACTTC. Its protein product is CASSVGRGTEETQYF.

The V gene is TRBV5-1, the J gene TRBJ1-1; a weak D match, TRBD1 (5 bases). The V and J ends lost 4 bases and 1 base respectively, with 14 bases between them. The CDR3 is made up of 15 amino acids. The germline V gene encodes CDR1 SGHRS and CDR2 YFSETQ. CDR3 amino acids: CASSPPGAPNTEAFF. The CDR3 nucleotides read TGCGCCAGCAGCCCGCCTGGGGCCCCGAACACTGAAGCTTTCTTT.

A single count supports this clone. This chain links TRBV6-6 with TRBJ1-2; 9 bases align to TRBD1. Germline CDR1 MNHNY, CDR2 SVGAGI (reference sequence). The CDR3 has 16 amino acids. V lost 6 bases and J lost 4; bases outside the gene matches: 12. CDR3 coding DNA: TGTGCCAGCAGGGCTACAGGGGGCCTTGACCTCTATGGCTACACCTTC. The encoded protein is CASRATGGLDLYGYTF.

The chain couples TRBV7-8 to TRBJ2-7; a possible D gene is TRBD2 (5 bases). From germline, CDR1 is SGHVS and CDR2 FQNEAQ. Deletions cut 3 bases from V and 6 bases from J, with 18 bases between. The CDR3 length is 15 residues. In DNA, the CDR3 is TGTGCCAGCAGCTTTGGTCGGACTCTGATAGCCGAGCAGTACTTC. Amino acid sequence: CASSFGRTLIAEQYF.

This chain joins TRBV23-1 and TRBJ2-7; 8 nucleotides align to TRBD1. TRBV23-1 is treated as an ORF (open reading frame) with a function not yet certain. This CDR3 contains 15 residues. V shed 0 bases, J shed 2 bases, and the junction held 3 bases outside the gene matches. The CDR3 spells CASSQSEDRAYEQYF. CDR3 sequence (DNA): TGCGCCAGCAGTCAATCGGAGGACAGGGCCTACGAGCAGTACTTC.

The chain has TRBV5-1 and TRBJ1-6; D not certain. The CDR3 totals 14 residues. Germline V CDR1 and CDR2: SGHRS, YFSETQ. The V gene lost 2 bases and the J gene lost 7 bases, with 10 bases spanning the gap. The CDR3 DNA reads TGCGCCAGCAGCTTATTGCAGGTGAATTCACCCCTCCACTTT. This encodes CASSLLQVNSPLHF.

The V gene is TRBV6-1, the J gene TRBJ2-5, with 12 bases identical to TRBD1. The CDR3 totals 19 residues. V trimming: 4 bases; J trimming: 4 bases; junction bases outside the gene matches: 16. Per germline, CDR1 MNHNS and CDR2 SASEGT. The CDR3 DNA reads TGTGCCAGCAGTGGGGGGGGACAGGGGGCGGGATGGCTCCGAGAGACCCAGTACTTC. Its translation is CASSGGGQGAGWLRETQYF.

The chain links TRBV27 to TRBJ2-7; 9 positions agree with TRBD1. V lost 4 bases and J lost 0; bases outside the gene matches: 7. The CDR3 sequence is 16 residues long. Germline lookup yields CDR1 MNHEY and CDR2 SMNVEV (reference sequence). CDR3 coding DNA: TGTGCCAGCAGTTCCCCCACAGGGGGCCCCTCCTACGAGCAGTACTTC. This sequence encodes CASSSPTGGPSYEQYF.

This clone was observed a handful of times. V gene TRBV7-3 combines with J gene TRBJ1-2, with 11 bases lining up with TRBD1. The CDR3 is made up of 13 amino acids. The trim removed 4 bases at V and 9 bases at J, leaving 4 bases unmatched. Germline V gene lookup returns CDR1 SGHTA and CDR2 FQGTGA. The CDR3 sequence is CASSSGQGASYTF. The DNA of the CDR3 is TGTGCCAGCAGCTCAGGACAGGGGGCAAGCTACACCTTC.

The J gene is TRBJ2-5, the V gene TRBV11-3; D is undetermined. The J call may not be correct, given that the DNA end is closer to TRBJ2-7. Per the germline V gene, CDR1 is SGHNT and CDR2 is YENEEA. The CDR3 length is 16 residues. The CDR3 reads CASSPFGIADSYEQYF. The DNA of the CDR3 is TGTGCCAGCAGCCCCTTCGGAATAGCCGACTCCTACGAGCAGTACTTC.

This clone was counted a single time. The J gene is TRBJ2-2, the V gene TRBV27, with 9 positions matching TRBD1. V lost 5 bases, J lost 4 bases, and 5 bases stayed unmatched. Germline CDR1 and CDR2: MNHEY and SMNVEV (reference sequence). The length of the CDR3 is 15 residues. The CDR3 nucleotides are TGTGCCAGCAGTCCCGGGACAGGGTTCACCGGGGAGCTGTTTTTT. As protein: CASSPGTGFTGELFF.

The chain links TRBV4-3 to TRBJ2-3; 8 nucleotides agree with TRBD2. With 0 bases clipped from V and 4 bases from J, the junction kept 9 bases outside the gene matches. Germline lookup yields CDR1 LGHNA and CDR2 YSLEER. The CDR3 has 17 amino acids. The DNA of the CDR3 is TGCGCCAGCAGCCAAGATCCCCAGCGGGGGATCTCAGATACGCAGTATTTT. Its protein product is CASSQDPQRGISDTQYF.

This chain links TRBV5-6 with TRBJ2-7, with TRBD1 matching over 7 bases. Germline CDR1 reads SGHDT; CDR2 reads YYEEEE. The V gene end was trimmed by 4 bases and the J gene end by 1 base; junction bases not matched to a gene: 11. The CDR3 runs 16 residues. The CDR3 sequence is CASSQVYRGESYEQYF. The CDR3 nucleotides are TGTGCCAGCAGCCAAGTGTACAGGGGAGAATCCTACGAGCAGTACTTC.